This TCR beta chain was captured by sequencing in a study of blood T cells in healthy people across ages. Study findings and constraints: Expanded clonotype changes were possibly confounded by unknown donor CMV status. A strong correlation was found between TCR beta diversity and the percentage of naive T cells.

For the second PCR, which ran for roughly 7 to 11 cycles, a sample-barcoded 5' primer and a J-beta primer mix were used. TCRdb processed the 5' RACE reads anew with MiXCR; each CDR3 protein has one entry. Here the sample spans roughly 800,000 distinct CDR3 sequences, 55% to 75% being singletons. This clonotype was detected only once. Its antigen remains unknown. The V gene lost 3 bases and the J gene lost 2 bases, with 8 bases spanning the gap. Germline V gene sequence: CDR1 SGHTA, CDR2 FQGNSA. The CDR3 totals 13 residues. The chain recombines TRBV7-2 with TRBJ2-7, with a possible D match to TRBD2 (5 bases). The sequenced sample consisted of blood. This clonotype originated in a man aged 25 to 45 in good health. CDR3 coding DNA: TGTGCCAGCAGCTTTAGCGTTGCCTACGAGCAGTACTTC. It codes for CASSFSVAYEQYF.